The 7 T cell receptor beta chains reported below all come from one sample, sequenced in a study of T cell changes during pregnancy in multiple sclerosis. Repertoires were generated with immunoSEQ multiplex PCR, while TCRdb's copy carries only in-frame clones and drops some. The sample records under 65,000 clones, roughly 93% being singletons. The sample consisted of CD8+ T cells from peripheral blood mononuclear cells, taken in the third trimester of pregnancy. The receptor set was obtained from a female donor with multiple sclerosis, enrolled in a pregnancy study.

The rearrangement uses TRBV28 and TRBJ2-5; 8 nucleotides match TRBD2. CDR3 length: 17 amino acids. Germline assignment: CDR1 MDHEN and CDR2 SYDVKM. The V segment lost 4 bases and the J segment 0 bases; nucleotides outside the gene matches: 10. The chain's CDR3 is CASSSPLLREDQETQYF. For the CDR3, the DNA is TGTGCCAGCAGTTCGCCCCTACTGCGGGAGGACCAAGAGACCCAGTACTTC.

The chain combines TRBV28 with TRBJ2-7; TRBD2 might be the D (6 bases). The V end lost 5 bases, the J end lost 4 bases, and 12 bases lay between the germline ends. The germline V gene has CDR1 MDHEN and CDR2 SYDVKM. This CDR3 is built from 13 residues. CDR3 nucleotide sequence: TGTGCCAGCAGTCCATGGACTACTTACGAGCAGTACTTC. It encodes CASSPWTTYEQYF.

The genes are TRBV5-4 and TRBJ2-1, with 10 bases fitting TRBD2. This CDR3 region has 14 residues. Germline V gene lookup returns CDR1 SGHNT and CDR2 YYREEE (reference sequence). V trimming: 4 bases; J trimming: 8 bases; junction bases outside the gene matches: 6. CDR3 sequence (DNA): TGTGCCAGCAGCCCGGGACTAGCGAGCTATGAGCAGTTCTTC. Amino acid sequence: CASSPGLASYEQFF. The whole variable domain, filled in from reference TRBV5-4 and TRBJ2-1, reads ETGVTQSPTHLIKTRGQQVTLRCSSQSGHNTVSWYQQALGQGPQFIFQYYREEENGRGNFPPRFSGLQFPNYSSELNVNALELDDSALYLCASSPGLASYEQFFGPGTRLTVL.

The chain combines TRBV12-5 with TRBJ2-1; 11 bases align to TRBD2. V gave up 1 base and J gave up 9 bases; unmatched junction bases: 2. CDR1 and CDR2 from the germline V gene are LGHNT and FRNRAP. The CDR3 spans 14 residues. The chain's CDR3 is CASGLGLAGSEQFF. The CDR3 bases are TGTGCTAGTGGTTTGGGACTAGCGGGAAGTGAGCAGTTCTTC.

The gene calls are TRBV5-1 and TRBJ1-1; TRBD1 might be the D (5 bases). CDR1 is SGHRS, CDR2 YFSETQ, per germline. With 5 bases removed from V and 3 bases from J, the gap between germline ends came to 8 bases. This CDR3 has 12 amino acids. DNA for the CDR3: TGCGCCAGCAGGGGGGGGGACACTGAAGCTTTCTTT. Residues: CASRGGDTEAFF.

This clone has just a few counts. Other DNA variants within this sample encode the same CDR3. The chain joins TRBV19 to TRBJ1-1; weak D call: TRBD1 (6 bases). Looked up from germline, CDR1 is LNHDA and CDR2 is SQIVND (reference sequence). V gave up 9 bases and J gave up 1 base, with 9 bases separating them. The CDR3 spans 12 residues. CDR3 protein: CASSQGNTEAFF. The CDR3 nucleotides are TGTGCCAGCTCACAGGGGAACACTGAAGCTTTCTTT.

V and J are TRBV28 and TRBJ2-7, with TRBD1 identical over 9 bases. V shed 5 bases and J 6 bases; nucleotides not matched to a gene: 5. The CDR3 is 13 residues long. Germline CDR1 reads MDHEN; CDR2 reads SYDVKM. This CDR3 is CASSTGQGTEQYF. For the CDR3, the DNA is TGTGCCAGCAGTACCGGACAGGGGACCGAGCAGTACTTC.